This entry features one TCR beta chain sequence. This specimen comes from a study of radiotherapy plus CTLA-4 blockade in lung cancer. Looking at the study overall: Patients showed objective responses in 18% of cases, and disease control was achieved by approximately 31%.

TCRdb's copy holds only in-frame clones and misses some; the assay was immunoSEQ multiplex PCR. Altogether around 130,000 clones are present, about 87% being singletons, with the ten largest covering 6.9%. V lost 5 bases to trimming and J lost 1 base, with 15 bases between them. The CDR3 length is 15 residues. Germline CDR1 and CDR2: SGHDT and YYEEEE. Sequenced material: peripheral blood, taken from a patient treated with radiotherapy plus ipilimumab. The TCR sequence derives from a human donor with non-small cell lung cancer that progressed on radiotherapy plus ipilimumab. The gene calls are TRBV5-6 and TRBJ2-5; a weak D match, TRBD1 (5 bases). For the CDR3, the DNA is TGTGCCAGCAGTTTCAGGGTGACTGGCCAAGAGACCCAGTACTTC. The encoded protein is CASSFRVTGQETQYF.